This T cell receptor beta chain was captured by sequencing in a study of monozygotic twins with cystic fibrosis. In germline, CDR1 is MDHEN, CDR2 SYDVKM. The V gene end was trimmed by 6 bases and the J gene end by 0 bases; junction bases not matched to a gene: 13. The CDR3 sequence is 19 residues long. TCRdb keeps only in-frame clones here, not all; method: immunoSEQ multiplex PCR. The top ten clones hold around 3% of a sample with around 26,000 clones, 96% of them seen once. This TCR was sampled from a girl aged 2 to 10 with cystic fibrosis. The rearrangement links TRBV28 to TRBJ2-3, with 12 bases that match TRBD1. The source material was blood. The CDR3 DNA reads TGTGCCAGCAGCCTCCCGGGACAGGGGGCCTTTGGTAGCACAGATACGCAGTATTTT. The encoded protein is CASSLPGQGAFGSTDTQYF.